This T cell receptor (beta chain) was recorded in a study of blood T cell repertoires in COVID-19. Study-level background: Sites across the United States, Italy and Spain contributed samples from acute and convalescent COVID-19. Nucleic acid was either cDNA or gDNA, and it came from T cells, B-cell-depleted T cells, or PBMCs.

The authors' processing: Scientists estimated how many nucleated cells there were by amplifying reference gene primers. TCRdb's copy holds only in-frame clones and misses some; the assay was immunoSEQ multiplex PCR. V, J and clone size were drawn from that table, and D and trimming were deduced from the DNA. This table holds 130,000 to 150,000 clones, 87% found once. The clonotype originates from a woman between 50 and 59 years old with acute or convalescent COVID-19. Sequencing was done on a sample of peripheral blood.

CDR3 DNA: TGTGCCAGTCAGTGGCGGACTAATCATCAGCCCCAGCATTTT. It specifies CASQWRTNHQPQHF. This chain joins TRBV19 and TRBJ1-5, with no clear D. Germline lookup yields CDR1 LNHDA and CDR2 SQIVND (reference sequence). V lost 8 bases and J 5 bases, leaving 16 bases between the germline ends. CDR3 length: 14 residues.